This T cell receptor beta chain was captured in a study of cytomegalovirus exposure and HLA in healthy donors. Background on the study: Unique TCR beta sequences numbering approximately 120 million came from approximately 180 million T cells in an earlier analysis. The study, taken as a whole, reports: Clonal expansion, a later analysis showed, was greater in HLA-associated TCR beta chains than in equally common others.

The PCR was carried out with 60 Vbeta primers and 13 Jbeta primers. TCRdb's table, derived via immunoSEQ multiplex PCR, lists solely in-frame clones and lacks some. The sample lists approximately 100,000 clones, 60% to 85% seen once, with around 5.3% in the top ten. Concerning this clone: What it binds is not known.

Each of the donors was a healthy bone marrow donor. This TCR came from a woman between 35 and 50 years old in good health and CMV-seronegative. Sequences were obtained from PBMCs.

The CDR3 loop reads CASSLRTGEGEQYF. In nucleotides, the CDR3 is TGCGCCAGCAGCTTGAGGACAGGGGAGGGCGAGCAGTACTTC. V is TRBV5-1 and J is TRBJ2-7, with TRBD1 matching over 9 bases. Germline trimming cut 1 base from V and 6 bases from J; bases unmatched to any gene: 5. The CDR3 spans 14 residues. The germline V gene has CDR1 SGHRS and CDR2 YFSETQ.